Listed below are T cell receptor beta chains from one sample, sequenced in a study of cytotoxic CD8 clonotypes in ibrutinib-treated CLL. Some clones are missing from TCRdb's copy, which holds only in-frame ones; the method was immunoSEQ multiplex PCR. The sample has more than 70,000 clones, more than 75% seen once; the top ten hold 4% to 5.5%. This material consisted of PBMCs, taken after 12 months of ibrutinib treatment. The receptors derive from a human donor with chronic lymphocytic leukemia. CDR3s include the opening cysteine and the closing phenylalanine or tryptophan. Each record gives: CDR3 length, J gene, V gene, clone size, D gene, CDR3 DNA, CDR3 protein. D genes are given only for firm matches. Rows give clone size only sometimes, using once, few, many, or a class for an expanded clone.

15,TRBJ1-2,TRBV19,.,TRBD1,TGTGCCAGTAGTGTGGCCCTAGACAGGGTGGAAGGCTACACCTTC,CASSVALDRVEGYTF
16,TRBJ1-1,TRBV23-1,.,TRBD1,TGCGCCAGCAGTCAATCGGGGGGACAGATGAACACTGAAGCTTTCTTT,CASSQSGGQMNTEAFF
13,TRBJ1-5,TRBV9,.,.,TGTGCCAGCAGCCCCGCCCCGGATCAGCCCCAGCATTTT,CASSPAPDQPQHF
15,TRBJ2-7,TRBV5-5,.,.,TGTGCCAGCAGCGGGGTTGGGACTGCCGGGTACGAGCAGTACTTC,CASSGVGTAGYEQYF
15,TRBJ2-3,TRBV9,.,.,TGTGCCAGCAGCGTAGGCCGGCACTCCACAGATACGCAGTATTTT,CASSVGRHSTDTQYF
15,TRBJ2-7,TRBV7-2,.,TRBD1,TGTGCCAGCAGCTCGACCGGGACAGTCCTTTACGAGCAGTACTTC,CASSSTGTVLYEQYF
17,TRBJ1-4,TRBV6-4,.,.,TGTGCCAGCAGTGACTCGAGTGGGGCACAGTGTAATGAAAAACTGTTTTTT,CASSDSSGAQCNEKLFF
14,TRBJ2-1,TRBV5-1,.,TRBD2,TGCGCCAGCAGCCCCGGGACTAGTGTCCATGAGCAGTTCTTC,CASSPGTSVHEQFF
14,TRBJ1-2,TRBV2,few,.,TGTGCCAGCAGCCAACAACCCACTAACTATGGCTACACCTTC,CASSQQPTNYGYTF
18,TRBJ2-5,TRBV7-2,.,TRBD2,TGTGCCAGCAGCCTCGGGACTAGCGGGAGGGGAGGACAAGAGACCCAGTACTTC,CASSLGTSGRGGQETQYF
16,TRBJ2-1,TRBV12-5,.,TRBD2,TGTGCTAGTGATTTCTCCGTCTCTAGCGGGAGGTATGAGCAGTTCTTC,CASDFSVSSGRYEQFF
15,TRBJ1-4,TRBV5-1,.,.,TGCGCCAGCAGCTTTGGGCAGACAACTAATGAAAAACTGTTTTTT,CASSFGQTTNEKLFF
15,TRBJ2-2,TRBV7-9,.,TRBD2,TGTGCCAGCAGCCTAGCGGGGGGGAACACCGGGGAGCTGTTTTTT,CASSLAGGNTGELFF
13,TRBJ1-2,TRBV7-2,.,.,TGTGCCAGCAGCTTAAACAGTATGGGGGGCTACACCTTC,CASSLNSMGGYTF
13,TRBJ2-7,TRBV10-3,.,TRBD1,TGTGCCATCAAGGGACAGAGGGTGGACGAGCAGTACTTC,CAIKGQRVDEQYF
14,TRBJ2-1,TRBV11-3,.,TRBD2,TGTGCCAGCAGCCCTAGCCCGGGACTAGAGGTCCAGTTCTTC,CASSPSPGLEVQFF
13,TRBJ2-1,TRBV28,few,.,TGTGCCAGCGGGGCGAGCGGACACAATGAGCAGTTCTTC,CASGASGHNEQFF
13,TRBJ2-1,TRBV11-3,.,TRBD1,TGTGCCAGCAGATCCGGGACAGGGGATGAGCAGTTCTTC,CASRSGTGDEQFF
14,TRBJ2-1,TRBV5-5,.,.,TGTGCCAGCAGCCCGGACTATCCTTTCAATGAGCAGTTCTTC,CASSPDYPFNEQFF
15,TRBJ1-1,TRBV6-5,.,.,TGTGCCAGCAGTTACATCGCCGGACAGCACACTGAAGCTTTCTTT,CASSYIAGQHTEAFF
15,TRBJ2-1,TRBV18,.,TRBD2,TGTGCCAGCTCACCGGGACTAGCGGAGGGTGATGAGCAGTTCTTC,CASSPGLAEGDEQFF
14,TRBJ1-3,TRBV7-2,.,.,TGTGCCAGCAGCCCGACCCTTTCTGGAAACACCATATATTTT,CASSPTLSGNTIYF
14,TRBJ1-5,TRBV7-9,.,TRBD1,TGTGCCAGCAGCTTAGGCTCAGGGGGGCAGCCCCAGCATTTT,CASSLGSGGQPQHF
13,TRBJ1-5,TRBV11-2,.,.,TGTGCCAGCAGCCTCAGTATGAATCAGCCCCAGCATTTT,CASSLSMNQPQHF
13,TRBJ1-5,TRBV27,.,.,TGTGCCAGCCGAGGGGGGACTCATCAGCCCCAGCATTTT,CASRGGTHQPQHF
12,TRBJ2-1,TRBV28,.,TRBD2,TGTGCCAGCGGCCACGGGGGGGGGACCCAGTTCTTC,CASGHGGGTQFF
15,TRBJ1-4,TRBV9,.,.,TGTGCCAGCAGCCCCAATTGGGGCTATAATGAAAAACTGTTTTTT,CASSPNWGYNEKLFF
17,TRBJ1-6,TRBV4-1,.,.,TGCGCCAGCAGCCAAGAGGGGCAGAGCTCCTATAATTCACCCCTCCACTTT,CASSQEGQSSYNSPLHF
14,TRBJ2-7,TRBV4-2,once,TRBD2,TGTGCCAGCAGCCAAGGGCGGGAGGGCTACGAGCAGTACTTC,CASSQGREGYEQYF
16,TRBJ2-1,TRBV9,.,TRBD2,TGTGCCAGCAGCGCCCGGACTAGCGGGAGAGGCAATGAGCAGTTCTTC,CASSARTSGRGNEQFF